These 2 T cell receptor beta chains share one sample of origin, sequenced in a study of type 1 regulatory T cells. Their target antigens are unknown. One entry per CDR3 protein results from TCRdb running MiXCR on the reads. The table includes about 60,000 distinct CDR3 sequences, around 49% detected once. The material sequenced was cultured non-Tr1 T cells, either the whole culture or a sorted T cell fraction (not recorded which). The origin of the receptors is a human donor in good health.

The V and J genes are TRBV2 and TRBJ1-2, with D possibly being TRBD1 (5 bases). CDR3 length: 16 residues. Germline V gene data show CDR1 as SNHLY and CDR2 as FYNNEI. With 2 bases removed from V and 0 bases from J, the gap between germline ends came to 13 bases. CDR3 sequence: CASSEWVKGPNYGYTF. The DNA of the CDR3 is TGTGCCAGCAGTGAATGGGTGAAGGGGCCTAACTATGGCTACACCTTC. Based on the CDR3 plus reference TRBV2 and TRBJ1-2, the full variable domain is EPEVTQTPSHQVTQMGQEVILRCVPISNHLYFYWYRQILGQKVEFLVSFYNNEISEKSEIFDDQFSVERPDGSNFTLKIRSTKLEDSAMYFCASSEWVKGPNYGYTFGSGTRLTVV.

The rearrangement links TRBV11-2 to TRBJ1-2, with 8 bases matching TRBD1. This CDR3 contains 15 residues. With V trimmed by 4 bases and J by 4 bases, 8 bases remained unmatched. Germline CDR1 SGHAT, CDR2 FQNNGV. CDR3 sequence: CASSSNRGKSYGYTF. The CDR3 bases are TGTGCCAGCAGCTCAAACAGGGGGAAATCCTATGGCTACACCTTC.